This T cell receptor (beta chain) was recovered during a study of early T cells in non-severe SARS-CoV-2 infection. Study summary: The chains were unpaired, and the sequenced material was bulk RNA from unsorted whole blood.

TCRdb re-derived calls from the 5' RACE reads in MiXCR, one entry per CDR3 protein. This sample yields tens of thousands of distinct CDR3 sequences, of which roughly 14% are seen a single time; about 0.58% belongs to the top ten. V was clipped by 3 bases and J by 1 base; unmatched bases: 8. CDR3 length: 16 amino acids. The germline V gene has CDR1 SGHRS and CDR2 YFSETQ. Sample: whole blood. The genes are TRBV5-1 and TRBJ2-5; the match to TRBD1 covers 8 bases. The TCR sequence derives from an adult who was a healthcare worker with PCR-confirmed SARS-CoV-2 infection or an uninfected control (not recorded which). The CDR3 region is CASSSRGTGGQETQYF. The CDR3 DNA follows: TGCGCCAGCAGCTCCAGGGGTACAGGGGGCCAAGAGACCCAGTACTTC.